The source of this T cell receptor beta chain is a study of molecular identifiers for immune sequencing clone quantification. In TCRdb, the PCR reads were re-called with MiXCR into one record per CDR3 protein. The data contain about 40,000 distinct CDR3 sequences, about 18% of them seen just once; the ten biggest clones take up about 7%. Sorting selected naive CD8 T cells with a CD8+CD4-CCR7+CD45RA+ phenotype. Study conclusions and caveats: With a barcode shared among identical TCR molecules, highly expanded clone sizes could be underestimated.

The V gene's germline CDR1 is PRHDT and CDR2 FYEKMQ (reference sequence). V lost 6 bases to trimming and J lost 3 bases, with 18 bases between them. This CDR3 region has 15 residues. About this clonotype itself: As yet, its antigen is unknown.

J is TRBJ2-7 and V is TRBV13; no clear D gene. This clonotype was sampled from a human donor in good health. Some libraries in this study had Jurkat cell RNA spiked in. Sequencing used naive CD8+ T cells from blood, with Jurkat cell RNA spiked in. Specified subset: FACS-sorted CD8+CD4-CCR7+CD45RA+ naive T cells. The CDR3 here is CASSKRGPVFYEQYF. The CDR3 DNA sequence: TGTGCCAGCAGTAAAAGAGGCCCTGTGTTCTACGAGCAGTACTTC. Using reference TRBV13 and TRBJ2-7 for the parts outside the CDR3, the full variable domain is AAGVIQSPRHLIKEKRETATLKCYPIPRHDTVYWYQQGPGQDPQFLISFYEKMQSDKGSIPDRFSAQQFSDYHSELNMSSLELGDSALYFCASSKRGPVFYEQYFGPGTRLTVT.